This T cell receptor beta chain is from a study of T-cell reconstitution after alpha-beta-depleted transplantation in children. CDR1 SGHTA and CDR2 FQGNSA come from the germline V gene. The CDR3 is 14 residues long. Trimming took 6 bases from V and 8 from J; bases not matched to a gene: 9. Unique molecular identifiers were incorporated into the prepared TCRbeta library. TCRdb reprocessed the PCR reads via MiXCR and lists one record per CDR3 protein. The repertoire consists of almost 500,000 distinct CDR3 sequences, with around 12% occurring once and the leading ten covering approximately 5.4%. This clonotype was recorded a few times.

This specimen consisted of PBMCs from the stem cell graft donor, obtained from the stem cell graft. The clonotype originates from a human donor who donated a stem cell graft to a child with combined immunodeficiency. V usage is TRBV7-2 and J usage is TRBJ2-1; 8 bases are a match to TRBD2. This chain's CDR3 is CASSYTGTSHEQFF. The CDR3 DNA reads as TGTGCCAGCAGTTACACCGGGACTAGTCATGAGCAGTTCTTC.